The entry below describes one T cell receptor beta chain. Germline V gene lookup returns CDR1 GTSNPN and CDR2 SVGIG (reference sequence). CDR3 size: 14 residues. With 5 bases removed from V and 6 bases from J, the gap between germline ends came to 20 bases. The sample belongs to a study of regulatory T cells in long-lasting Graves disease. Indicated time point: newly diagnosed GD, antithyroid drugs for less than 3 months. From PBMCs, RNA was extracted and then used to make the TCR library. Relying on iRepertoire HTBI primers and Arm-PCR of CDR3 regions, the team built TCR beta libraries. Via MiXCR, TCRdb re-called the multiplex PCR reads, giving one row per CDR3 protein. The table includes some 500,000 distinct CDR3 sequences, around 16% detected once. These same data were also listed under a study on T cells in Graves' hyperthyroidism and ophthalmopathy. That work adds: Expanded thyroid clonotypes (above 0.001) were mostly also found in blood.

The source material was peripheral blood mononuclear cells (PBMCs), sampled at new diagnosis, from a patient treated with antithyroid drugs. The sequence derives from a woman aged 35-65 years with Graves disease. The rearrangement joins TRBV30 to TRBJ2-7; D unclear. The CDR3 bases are TGTGCCTGGCCTAAGACAAAAGCCCCATCCGAGCAGTACTTC. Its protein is CAWPKTKAPSEQYF.